This T cell receptor (beta chain) was identified in a study of STAT5B mutations in CD4+ large granular lymphocyte leukemia. Either unselected PBMC or bead-purified CD4+, CD4+CD8+, CD57+ or CD56+ cells were sequenced. In germline, CDR1 is SGHTA, CDR2 FQGTGA. V lost 5 bases and J lost 2; bases outside the gene matches: 9. The CDR3 has 16 amino acids. Some clones are missing from TCRdb's copy, which holds only in-frame ones; the method was immunoSEQ multiplex PCR. In the table there are over 8,000 clones, around 85% of which are singletons. The chain has TRBV7-3 and TRBJ1-2; 9 nucleotides agree with TRBD1. This clonotype was sampled from a man in his 60s with CD4+ T-cell large granular lymphocyte leukemia. Sequenced sample: PBMCs. The CDR3 protein is CASSPMWDRVNYGYTF. The CDR3, as DNA: TGTGCCAGCAGCCCCATGTGGGACAGGGTAAACTATGGCTACACCTTC.